These 20 T cell receptor beta chains came from one sample sequenced in a study of Ad26.COV2.S vaccination and SARS-CoV-2 variants. Profiling relied on immunoSEQ multiplex PCR, and the TCRdb table lists in-frame clones only, not all of them. The table records about 680,000 clones, roughly 90% of them present only once. As to treatment: approximately 18 received Ad26.COV2.S at low or high dose, single or two shots; several received placebo; per-sample allocation not given. Samples analyzed were those drawn on day 63 after the first vaccine or placebo injection. Here the sequenced sample was peripheral blood, taken in a trial of Ad26.COV2.S vaccine versus placebo. The receptors were gathered from a person aged 18-65 years who received the Ad26.COV2.S COVID-19 vaccine or a placebo.

This clone was recorded only once. The V and J genes are TRBV24-1 and TRBJ2-7; TRBD2 matches at 10 bases. This CDR3 spans 15 amino acids. The V gene's germline CDR1 is KGHDR and CDR2 SFDVKD. V lost 5 bases to trimming and J lost 5 bases; unmatched junction nucleotides: 8. The CDR3 DNA follows: TGTGCCACCAGTGGCGGAGCGGGAGGGTCCCACGAGCAGTACTTC. Translation: CATSGGAGGSHEQYF.

V usage is TRBV15 and J usage is TRBJ2-1; 7 bases fit TRBD2. V shed 0 bases and J 9 bases; nucleotides not matched to a gene: 11. The CDR3 has 16 amino acids. CDR1 is LNHNV, CDR2 YYDKDF, per germline (reference sequence). CDR3 sequence reads: CATSRDRYGGGVEQFF. CDR3 bases: TGTGCCACCAGCAGAGATCGTTACGGGGGAGGGGTTGAGCAGTTCTTC.

The chain is built from TRBV19 and TRBJ2-1; the match to TRBD1 covers 8 bases. The CDR3 length is 13 residues. V gave up 3 bases and J gave up 8 bases; unmatched junction bases: 3. Per germline, CDR1 LNHDA and CDR2 SQIVND (reference sequence). The CDR3 sequence is CASSMAGGDEQFF. CDR3 nucleotide sequence: TGTGCCAGTAGTATGGCAGGGGGCGATGAGCAGTTCTTC.

The CDR3 nucleotides read TGTGCCAGCAGCGTAGCGGGCTCTCGGGAGCAGTACTTC. Protein sequence: CASSVAGSREQYF. V is TRBV9 and J is TRBJ2-7, with D hard to call. Germline lookup yields CDR1 SGDLS and CDR2 YYNGEE. The V gene lost 0 bases and the J gene lost 7 bases, with 11 bases spanning the gap. The CDR3 is made up of 13 amino acids.

V usage is TRBV29-1 and J usage is TRBJ2-1; a weak D match, TRBD1 (5 bases). V lost 5 bases to trimming and J lost 0 bases, with 14 bases between them. CDR1 and CDR2 from the germline V gene are SQVTM and ANQGSEA. The CDR3 is 15 residues long. CDR3 protein: CSVHDSPSSYNEQFF. CDR3 sequence (DNA): TGCAGCGTTCATGACAGCCCAAGCTCCTACAATGAGCAGTTCTTC.

The chain recombines TRBV11-2 with TRBJ1-1; D uncertain. The germline V gene encodes CDR1 SGHAT and CDR2 FQNNGV. Trimming shortened V by 5 bases and J by 2 bases, and 6 bases separated the two germline ends. The CDR3 covers 12 residues. CDR3 DNA sequence: TGTGCCAGCAGCATAGCCAACACTGAAGCTTTCTTT. Translation: CASSIANTEAFF.

V usage is TRBV5-6 and J usage is TRBJ1-1; the D is unclear. There are 14 residues in the CDR3. V lost 4 bases and J 6 bases, leaving 16 bases between the germline ends. Germline CDR1 reads SGHDT; CDR2 reads YYEEEE. In DNA form, the CDR3 reads TGTGCCAGCAGCCGGAGACGGGAACTCGCTGAAGCTTTCTTT. Amino acids: CASSRRRELAEAFF.

This clone appeared a single time. This sequence joins TRBV4-1 and TRBJ2-7; unclear D gene. Trimming pared 1 base from V and 2 bases from J, leaving 6 bases between. There are 13 residues in the CDR3. Per germline, CDR1 MGHRA and CDR2 YSYEKL. The CDR3 loop is CASSQGWTYEQYF. Written as DNA, the CDR3 is TGCGCCAGCAGCCAAGGGTGGACCTACGAGCAGTACTTC.

This chain links TRBV6-5 with TRBJ1-2; 7 nucleotides line up with TRBD1. This CDR3 comprises 15 residues. Germline CDR1 is MNHEY and CDR2 is SVGAGI. Losses at the gene ends were 7 bases for V and 0 bases for J; bases not matched to a gene: 8. In nucleotides, the CDR3 is TGTGCCAGCACGACAGGGTTTCCAGCTAACTATGGCTACACCTTC. It translates to CASTTGFPANYGYTF.

The chain uses TRBV6-6 and TRBJ1-2; D is unresolved. CDR1 and CDR2 from the germline V gene are MNHNY and SVGAGI (reference sequence). The CDR3 has 12 amino acids. The V end lost 1 base, the J end lost 8 bases, and 8 bases lay between the germline ends. CDR3 protein: CASSYLSGGYTF. CDR3 nucleotides: TGTGCCAGCAGTTACTTGTCCGGAGGCTACACCTTC.

This chain links TRBV7-6 with TRBJ2-1; a possible D gene is TRBD2 (6 bases). The V gene's germline CDR1 is SGHVS and CDR2 FNYEAQ. The CDR3 is made up of 16 amino acids. V was pared by 5 bases and J by 0 bases, with 14 bases between. This chain's CDR3 is CASSPLAGNSYNEQFF. In nucleotides, the CDR3 is TGTGCCAGCAGCCCCCTGGCGGGGAACTCCTACAATGAGCAGTTCTTC.

The sample holds one count of this clone. At one end, the junction sequence differs from germline, possibly due to a read error. The genes are TRBV10-3 and TRBJ1-2; the match to TRBD1 covers 7 bases. The CDR3 loop spans 14 amino acids. The germline gives CDR1 ENHRY, CDR2 SYGVKD. The CDR3: CVIRPTGSDYGYTF. In DNA, the CDR3 is TGTGTCATCAGACCGACAGGGTCTGACTATGGCTACACCTTC.

This clone was recorded only once. The chain joins TRBV5-6 to TRBJ1-6, with D possibly being TRBD1 (6 bases). Trimming took 2 bases from V and 4 from J, leaving 13 bases between them. The CDR3 is 16 amino acids. CDR1 is SGHDT, CDR2 YYEEEE, per germline. The CDR3 loop reads CASSFGRGRYNSPLHF. For the CDR3, the DNA is TGTGCCAGCAGCTTTGGAAGGGGGAGGTATAATTCACCCCTCCACTTT.

The J gene is TRBJ2-7, the V gene TRBV5-1; 9 bases fit TRBD1. Trimming removed 4 bases from V and 7 bases from J; junction bases left unmatched: 6. Germline V gene data show CDR1 as SGHRS and CDR2 as YFSETQ. The length of the CDR3 is 13 residues. This CDR3 reads CASSTWTGVEQYF. For the CDR3, the DNA is TGCGCCAGCAGCACCTGGACAGGGGTGGAGCAGTACTTC.

The chain recombines TRBV7-9 with TRBJ2-6; TRBD2 matches at 13 bases. Germline V lookup: CDR1 SEHNR, CDR2 FQNEAQ (reference sequence). CDR3 length: 18 residues. The junction had 2 bases not matched to a gene; V was cut back by 3 bases and J by 0 bases. CDR3 region: CASSFRTSGSSGANVLTF. In nucleotides, the CDR3 is TGTGCCAGCAGCTTCCGGACTAGCGGGAGCTCTGGGGCCAACGTCCTGACTTTC.

The chain uses TRBV2 and TRBJ2-2; 7 nucleotides align to TRBD2. From germline, CDR1 is SNHLY and CDR2 FYNNEI. CDR3 size: 15 residues. Trimming removed 6 bases from V and 2 bases from J; junction bases left unmatched: 6. The CDR3 bases are TGTGCCAGCAGGGGGACTACCCTTAACACCGGGGAGCTGTTTTTT. Its protein is CASRGTTLNTGELFF.

The gene calls are TRBV30 and TRBJ1-3; D is uncertain. CDR3 length: 16 amino acids. CDR1 is GTSNPN, CDR2 SVGIG, per germline (reference sequence). V was cut by 0 bases and J by 0 bases, with 12 bases left in between. The CDR3 DNA reads TGTGCCTGGAGTGTACGGAGGACGGTCTCTGGAAACACCATATATTTT. Amino acids: CAWSVRRTVSGNTIYF. Using reference TRBV30 and TRBJ1-3 for the parts outside the CDR3, the full variable domain is SQTIHQWPATLVQPVGSPLSLECTVEGTSNPNLYWYRQAAGRGLQLLFYSVGIGQISSEVPQNLSASRPQDRQFILSSKKLLLSDSGFYLCAWSVRRTVSGNTIYFGEGSWLTVV.

This sequence joins TRBV19 and TRBJ1-1, with 8 positions matching TRBD1. Germline CDR1 is LNHDA and CDR2 is SQIVND (reference sequence). This CDR3 region has 13 residues. The junction had 5 bases not matched to a gene; V was cut back by 8 bases and J by 3 bases. The CDR3 DNA reads as TGTGCCAGTGCTCAGGACAGGGACACTGAAGCTTTCTTT. Translated: CASAQDRDTEAFF.

V and J are TRBV7-9 and TRBJ1-1, with D unclear. CDR1 is SEHNR, CDR2 FQNEAQ, per germline (reference sequence). V lost 1 base and J 4 bases, leaving 7 bases between the germline ends. The CDR3 consists of 13 residues. The CDR3 region is CASSLGTTTEAFF. CDR3 DNA: TGTGCCAGCAGCTTAGGCACAACCACTGAAGCTTTCTTT. Together with reference TRBV7-9 and TRBJ1-1, the CDR3 gives the full variable domain: DTGVSQNPRHKITKRGQNVTFRCDPISEHNRLYWYRQTLGQGPEFLTYFQNEAQLEKSRLLSDRFSAERPKGSFSTLEIQRTEQGDSAMYLCASSLGTTTEAFFGQGTRLTVV.

The chain uses TRBV12-3 or TRBV12-4 and TRBJ1-5; perhaps TRBD1 as D (5 bases). Between the trimmed V and J ends, which lost 5 bases and 6 bases, there was a span of 11 bases. The CDR3 spans 13 residues. For the CDR3, the DNA is TGTGCCAGCAGTCCAGGCGGGACTCAGCCCCAGCATTTT. Translating gives CASSPGGTQPQHF.